This entry lists 14 T cell receptor beta chains sequenced from one sample in a study of T cells in Graves' hyperthyroidism and ophthalmopathy. From RNA transcripts, TCR beta CDR3 regions were amplified. The HTBI set primed first-round TCR CDR3 RT-PCR. TCRdb recomputed calls from the multiplex PCR reads with MiXCR, one row per CDR3 protein. The sample carries a few hundred thousand distinct CDR3 sequences, around 14% recorded once. The sample was blood. The receptors come from a woman between 18 and 30 years old with Graves' hyperthyroidism that later progressed to Graves' ophthalmopathy.

A few counts support this clonotype. The DNA of the CDR3 is TGTGCCATCAGACCCAACCTAGGCTACGAGCAGTACTTC. Protein sequence: CAIRPNLGYEQYF. The chain uses TRBV10-3 and TRBJ2-7; D is undetermined. Trimming left V 6 bases short and J 3 bases short, with 12 bases between. Per the germline V gene, CDR1 is ENHRY and CDR2 is SYGVKD. The CDR3 has 13 amino acids.

This clonotype was observed many times. The chain combines TRBV18 with TRBJ2-1; D is uncertain. Germline CDR1 KGHSH, CDR2 LQKENI. Trimming took off 3 bases at V and 0 bases at J, with 12 bases between the two ends. The CDR3 totals 16 residues. CDR3: CASSPPDSSSYNEQFF. The CDR3 bases are TGTGCCAGCTCACCGCCAGACTCCAGCTCCTACAATGAGCAGTTCTTC.

This clonotype was found many times. This chain links TRBV27 with TRBJ1-1; D gene uncertain. Germline loops: CDR1 MNHEY, CDR2 SMNVEV (reference sequence). V was cut by 1 base and J by 1 base, with 7 bases left in between. CDR3 length: 14 amino acids. The CDR3 nucleotides read TGTGCCAGCAGTTTATTCCCCCAGAACACTGAAGCTTTCTTT. Protein: CASSLFPQNTEAFF.

This clonotype has at least ten counts. This chain uses TRBV20-1 with TRBJ2-3; no clear D gene. Germline V gene lookup returns CDR1 DFQATT and CDR2 SNEGSKA (reference sequence). CDR3 size: 13 residues. The ends were cut back, 6 bases at V and 2 bases at J, with 12 bases in the middle. The CDR3 nucleotides are TGCAGTGCAACCCCGGCAGCCACAGATACGCAGTATTTT. Its translation: CSATPAATDTQYF.

This clonotype showed up just a few times. V gene TRBV30 combines with J gene TRBJ1-3, with TRBD1 as a possible D gene (6 bases). Germline assignment: CDR1 GTSNPN and CDR2 SVGIG (reference sequence). This CDR3 spans 16 amino acids. Trimming removed 3 bases from V and 0 bases from J, with 15 bases in between. CDR3 nucleotides: TGTGCCTGGAGCTCTCAGACGGGACACTCTGGAAACACCATATATTTT. It translates to CAWSSQTGHSGNTIYF.

This clonotype was counted ten times or more. V gene TRBV28 combines with J gene TRBJ1-1; no definite D call. V lost 7 bases and J 2 bases, leaving 11 bases between the germline ends. There are 13 residues in the CDR3. Germline CDR1 and CDR2: MDHEN and SYDVKM. CDR3 coding DNA: TGTGCCAGCACCCACGGGCTTAACACTGAAGCTTTCTTT. Translating gives CASTHGLNTEAFF. Variable domain in full (rest from reference TRBV28 and TRBJ1-1): DVKVTQSSRYLVKRTGEKVFLECVQDMDHENMFWYRQDPGLGLRLIYFSYDVKMKEKGDIPEGYSVSREKKERFSLILESASTNQTSMYLCASTHGLNTEAFFGQGTRLTVV.

This chain uses TRBV13 with TRBJ2-4; 8 bases match TRBD1. Germline assignment: CDR1 PRHDT and CDR2 FYEKMQ (reference sequence). This CDR3 spans 16 amino acids. Trimming at V came to 6 bases and at J to 7 bases, leaving 14 bases not matched to a gene. This CDR3 reads CASSPSGQGVLNIQYF. The CDR3 DNA follows: TGTGCCAGCAGTCCGTCAGGACAGGGAGTATTGAACATTCAGTACTTC.

The chain has TRBV15 and TRBJ1-5, with D unresolved. The CDR3 has 17 residues. Germline loops: CDR1 LNHNV, CDR2 YYDKDF (reference sequence). Trimming took off 1 base at V and 1 base at J, with 14 bases between the two ends. CDR3 amino acids: CATSRGVVLESNQPQHF. The CDR3 region has the DNA TGTGCCACCAGCAGAGGAGTGGTCTTAGAGAGCAATCAGCCCCAGCATTTT. The whole variable domain, filled in from reference TRBV15 and TRBJ1-5, reads DAMVIQNPRYQVTQFGKPVTLSCSQTLNHNVMYWYQQKSSQAPKLLFHYYDKDFNNEADTPDNFQSRRPNTSFCFLDIRSPGLGDTAMYLCATSRGVVLESNQPQHFGDGTRLSIL.

This clonotype was seen ten or more times. The chain combines TRBV3-1 with TRBJ2-5; D uncertain. Germline CDR1 is LGHDT and CDR2 is YNNKEL (reference sequence). CDR3 length equals 15 residues. Between the trimmed V and J ends, which lost 0 bases and 0 bases, there was a span of 8 bases. The CDR3 coding sequence is TGTGCCAGCAGCCAAGATCTGGGGTACCAAGAGACCCAGTACTTC. Amino acid sequence: CASSQDLGYQETQYF.

This clonotype has ten or more counts. For the CDR3, the DNA is TGTGCCAGCAGCTTATGGCAGGGGGTCTACAATGAGCAGTTCTTC. Translated: CASSLWQGVYNEQFF. The chain joins TRBV11-2 to TRBJ2-1; 7 bases line up with TRBD1. J lost 3 bases, V lost 2 bases, and 4 bases had no gene match. The CDR3 length is 15 residues. Germline values: CDR1 SGHAT, CDR2 FQNNGV.

This chain joins TRBV29-1 and TRBJ2-1; possibly TRBD1 for D (5 bases). Germline loops: CDR1 SQVTM, CDR2 ANQGSEA. Trimming removed 8 bases at V and 4 bases at J, with 24 bases between. This CDR3 contains 16 residues. This chain's CDR3 is CSWEQTDRQEYNEQFF. CDR3 sequence (DNA): TGCAGCTGGGAACAGACAGACAGACAAGAATACAATGAGCAGTTCTTC.

V usage is TRBV5-1 and J usage is TRBJ2-7; TRBD1 is a possible D gene (6 bases). Germline loops: CDR1 SGHRS, CDR2 YFSETQ. The V gene lost 0 bases and the J gene lost 4 bases, with 14 bases spanning the gap. The CDR3 is 15 residues long. CDR3 loop: CASSLGVGDRYEQYF. The CDR3, as DNA: TGCGCCAGCAGCTTGGGAGTGGGAGACAGGTACGAGCAGTACTTC.

The CDR3 loop is CASSHLGQGYEQYF. CDR3 nucleotides: TGCGCCAGCAGCCACCTAGGACAGGGTTACGAGCAGTACTTC. V and J are TRBV4-1 and TRBJ2-7; 8 nucleotides line up with TRBD1. The CDR3 is made up of 14 amino acids. V shed 3 bases and J 4 bases; nucleotides not matched to a gene: 5. The germline gives CDR1 MGHRA, CDR2 YSYEKL.

There are many counts of this clonotype. The chain is built from TRBV2 and TRBJ2-7; 10 bases line up with TRBD2. This CDR3 has 15 residues. Germline assignment: CDR1 SNHLY and CDR2 FYNNEI. Germline trimming cut 10 bases from V and 9 bases from J; bases unmatched to any gene: 18. In nucleotides, the CDR3 is TGTGCCACAGCAAGTCCGCTAGCGGGAGTCCCGCTGCAGTACTTC. Protein product: CATASPLAGVPLQYF.